Below are 30 T cell receptor beta chains sequenced from a single sample in a study of molecular identifiers for immune sequencing clone quantification. MiXCR, applied by TCRdb to the PCR reads, yields one record per CDR3 protein. In the table there are roughly 90,000 distinct CDR3 sequences, 20% to 30% of which are singletons. The sequenced material came from naive CD8+ T cells from blood, with Jurkat cell RNA spiked in. This sample's subset: FACS-sorted CD8+CD4-CCR7+CD45RA+ naive T cells. Receptors originate from a human donor in good health. Some libraries in this study had Jurkat cell RNA spiked in.

The genes are TRBV6-5 and TRBJ2-7; 9 bases match TRBD1. CDR3 length equals 14 residues. The trim removed 5 bases at V and 3 bases at J, leaving 5 bases unmatched. The germline CDR1 and CDR2 sequences are MNHEY and SVGAGI. The CDR3 is CASSPQTGGYEQYF. For the CDR3, the DNA is TGTGCCAGCAGTCCTCAGACAGGGGGCTACGAGCAGTACTTC.

This clonotype was counted ten times or more. The J gene is TRBJ2-7, the V gene TRBV5-1; TRBD2 agrees at 8 bases. The CDR3 contains 15 residues. CDR1 and CDR2 (germline): SGHRS, YFSETQ. J lost 3 bases, V lost 4 bases, and 9 bases had no gene match. DNA for the CDR3: TGCGCCAGCAGCCCTAGCGGGTCAGAGGTCTACGAGCAGTACTTC. Residues: CASSPSGSEVYEQYF.

There are a few counts of this clonotype. At one end, the junction sequence differs from germline, possibly due to a read error. CDR3 amino acids: CVSTLTLSARDEQFF. In nucleotides, the CDR3 is TGCGTCAGCACCTTGACCCTCTCAGCCCGGGATGAGCAGTTCTTC. The V gene is TRBV5-1, the J gene TRBJ2-1; D uncertain. Germline CDR1 is SGHRS and CDR2 is YFSETQ. This CDR3 spans 15 amino acids.

V gene TRBV20-1 combines with J gene TRBJ2-7, with a possible D match to TRBD2 (7 bases). The CDR3 contains 14 residues. The V end was cut by 3 bases, the J end by 6 bases, with 18 bases between. CDR1 DFQATT and CDR2 SNEGSKA come from the germline V gene (reference sequence). This chain's CDR3 is CSASREAQGGEQYF. In DNA, the CDR3 is TGCAGTGCTAGTCGGGAGGCCCAAGGGGGCGAGCAGTACTTC.

This clonotype was detected many times. The chain has TRBV5-1 and TRBJ2-3, with 8 bases fitting TRBD2. The CDR3 has 14 amino acids. The V gene end was trimmed by 1 base and the J gene end by 6 bases; junction bases not matched to a gene: 4. The germline V gene encodes CDR1 SGHRS and CDR2 YFSETQ. CDR3 DNA sequence: TGCGCCAGCAGCTTGCTGAGCGGGAGTGATACGCAGTATTTT. This translates into CASSLLSGSDTQYF.

Details on this clonotype: One end of the junction is discordant with germline, which a read error may explain. The genes are TRBV4-1 and TRBJ1-5; D is undetermined. Germline lookup yields CDR1 MGHRA and CDR2 YSYEKL. This CDR3 region has 14 residues. The CDR3 nucleotides are TGCGCCAGCGGCCAAGTGATGGGGAATCAGCCCCAGCATTTT. As protein: CASGQVMGNQPQHF.

The genes are TRBV19 and TRBJ2-3; perhaps TRBD2 as D (6 bases). The CDR3 length is 13 residues. From germline, CDR1 is LNHDA and CDR2 SQIVND (reference sequence). V lost 6 bases and J lost 1, with 8 bases in between. The CDR3 sequence is CASSREGTDTQYF. In DNA form, the CDR3 reads TGTGCCAGTAGCAGGGAGGGCACAGATACGCAGTATTTT. The whole variable domain, filled in from reference TRBV19 and TRBJ2-3, reads DGGITQSPKYLFRKEGQNVTLSCEQNLNHDAMYWYRQDPGQGLRLIYYSQIVNDFQKGDIAEGYSVSREKKESFPLTVTSAQKNPTAFYLCASSREGTDTQYFGPGTRLTVL.

This clonotype was counted a few times. The chain employs TRBV27 and TRBJ2-3; no clear D gene. Germline CDR1 MNHEY, CDR2 SMNVEV (reference sequence). The CDR3 consists of 12 residues. Trimming left V 6 bases short and J 4 bases short, with 8 bases between. Written as DNA, the CDR3 is TGTGCCAGCAGGGATTACCCAGATACGCAGTATTTT. It yields the protein CASRDYPDTQYF.

On this clonotype itself: Possible read error: a much larger clone is one base away. This sequence joins TRBV20-1 and TRBJ1-1; weak D call: TRBD1 (6 bases). The CDR3 sequence is 14 residues long. Germline CDR1 DFQATT, CDR2 SNEGSKA (reference sequence). V gave up 8 bases and J gave up 4 bases, with 20 bases separating them. This CDR3 is CSRQSDRSSTEAFF. CDR3 nucleotides: TGCAGTAGGCAGTCCGACAGGAGTAGCACTGAAGCTTTCTTT.

Of note for this clonotype: A read error may be the cause here, since a much bigger clone is one base away. The V and J genes are TRBV7-9 and TRBJ2-5; 8 bases line up with TRBD2. The trim removed 7 bases at V and 7 bases at J, leaving 14 bases unmatched. The V gene's germline CDR1 is SEHNR and CDR2 FQNEAQ (reference sequence). The CDR3 extends over 15 amino acids. The CDR3 sequence: CASIAPFPAGGTQYF. CDR3 coding DNA: TGTGCCAGCATCGCACCGTTTCCGGCGGGAGGGACCCAGTACTTC.

The genes are TRBV6-5 and TRBJ1-1; D uncertain. The V gene's germline CDR1 is MNHEY and CDR2 SVGAGI. V dropped 4 bases and J dropped 2 bases, with 8 bases sitting between them. There are 13 residues in the CDR3. CDR3 sequence reads: CASSWGRNTEAFF. In nucleotides, the CDR3 is TGTGCCAGCAGTTGGGGAAGAAACACTGAAGCTTTCTTT.

The rearrangement links TRBV18 to TRBJ2-7; perhaps TRBD1 as D (6 bases). Germline V gene data show CDR1 as KGHSH and CDR2 as LQKENI. Trimming removed 0 bases at V and 5 bases at J, with 8 bases between. The CDR3 contains 13 residues. The DNA for the CDR3 is TGTGCCAGCTCACCACCGGGGGCTAACGAGCAGTACTTC. Encoded protein: CASSPPGANEQYF.

The CDR3, as DNA: TGTGCCAGCAGCCGTGATACTAGGACCAACCCTTACGAGCAGTACTTC. Protein product: CASSRDTRTNPYEQYF. J is TRBJ2-7 and V is TRBV5-6; a possible D gene is TRBD2 (5 bases). CDR3 length: 16 amino acids. Germline V gives CDR1 SGHDT, CDR2 YYEEEE. The V and J ends lost 4 bases and 4 bases respectively, with 21 bases between them.

This clonotype was counted at least ten times. CDR3 bases: TGTGCCAGCAGCCAAAATCAAGGGTGGACTGAAGCTTTCTTT. Amino acids: CASSQNQGWTEAFF. The chain recombines TRBV3-1 with TRBJ1-1; D call uncertain. Germline loops: CDR1 LGHDT, CDR2 YNNKEL (reference sequence). The V gene lost 2 bases and the J gene lost 5 bases, with 12 bases spanning the gap. The CDR3 totals 14 residues.

Details on this clonotype: One junction end does not reproduce the germline sequence, and a read error may be involved. The chain employs TRBV14 and TRBJ2-2; D is uncertain. Germline lookup yields CDR1 SGHDN and CDR2 FVKESK. CDR3 length: 16 residues. The CDR3 sequence: CANSPGQPENTGELFF. The CDR3 nucleotides are TGTGCCAACAGCCCAGGCCAGCCGGAGAACACCGGGGAGCTGTTTTTT.

This clonotype has just a few counts. The chain joins TRBV4-3 to TRBJ2-6, with D unresolved. The germline V gene encodes CDR1 LGHNA and CDR2 YSLEER. This CDR3 spans 15 amino acids. V lost 0 bases to trimming and J lost 4 bases, with 7 bases between them. CDR3 loop: CASSQEVSGANVLTF. The CDR3 DNA is TGCGCCAGCAGCCAAGAAGTGTCCGGGGCCAACGTCCTGACTTTC.

Turning to this clonotype: A much more abundant neighbour one base away suggests this may be a read error. The CDR3 sequence is CASSLAAAESTDTRYF. As DNA, the CDR3 is TGTGCCAGCAGCTTAGCGGCAGCCGAGAGCACAGATACGCGGTATTTT. This chain joins TRBV7-6 and TRBJ2-3; the D is unclear. The CDR3 consists of 16 residues. Germline CDR1 SGHVS, CDR2 FNYEAQ.

The table lists this clonotype with a count of one. It may be a read error: a sequence one base away is much more abundant. This chain uses TRBV25-1 with TRBJ2-7, with D possibly being TRBD1 (5 bases). The V gene's germline CDR1 is MGHDK and CDR2 SYGVNS. Trimming removed 2 bases at V and 6 bases at J, with 5 bases between. This CDR3 region has 11 residues. CDR3 amino acids: CASSERGEQYF. The CDR3 region has the DNA TGTGCCAGCAGTGAAAGGGGCGAGCAGTACTTC.

The gene calls are TRBV7-9 and TRBJ1-2; D may be TRBD1 (5 bases). The V end lost 8 bases, the J end lost 1 base, and 14 bases lay between the germline ends. In germline, CDR1 is SEHNR, CDR2 FQNEAQ (reference sequence). This CDR3 has 14 amino acids. The CDR3 is CASGRGTVNYGYTF. The CDR3, as DNA: TGTGCCAGCGGGAGGGGAACAGTTAACTATGGCTACACCTTC.

This clonotype appeared many times. The chain couples TRBV6-5 to TRBJ2-2; D call uncertain. The CDR3 has 11 amino acids. Germline loops: CDR1 MNHEY, CDR2 SVGAGI. The V end was cut by 4 bases, the J end by 6 bases, with 3 bases between. The CDR3 sequence: CASSSSGELFF. Written as DNA, the CDR3 is TGTGCCAGCAGTTCATCCGGGGAGCTGTTTTTT.

This clonotype was observed at least ten times. CDR3 bases: TGTGCCAGCAGCCCAGCGAGGGGCACAGATACGCAGTATTTT. This encodes CASSPARGTDTQYF. The chain combines TRBV27 with TRBJ2-3; perhaps TRBD2 as D (5 bases). This CDR3 spans 14 amino acids. Between the trimmed V and J ends, which lost 6 bases and 1 base, there was a span of 11 bases. Germline CDR1 MNHEY, CDR2 SMNVEV (reference sequence).

The chain couples TRBV6-5 to TRBJ2-1, with 7 bases that match TRBD2. CDR3 length: 12 amino acids. The germline CDR1 and CDR2 sequences are MNHEY and SVGAGI. The V gene end was trimmed by 6 bases and the J gene end by 6 bases; junction bases not matched to a gene: 2. Here the CDR3 reads CASSPGGNEQFF. The CDR3, as DNA: TGTGCCAGCAGCCCGGGGGGCAATGAGCAGTTCTTC.

This clonotype was found many times. CDR3 bases: TGTGCCAGCAGTGAACTTATTAGGGGCGGAACTGAAGCTTTCTTT. It is translated as CASSELIRGGTEAFF. The chain combines TRBV6-1 with TRBJ1-1, with D perhaps matching TRBD1 (5 bases). The germline V and J ends were trimmed by 2 bases and 5 bases, with 15 bases remaining between them. The CDR3 is made up of 15 amino acids. The V gene's germline CDR1 is MNHNS and CDR2 SASEGT.

With regard to this clonotype: This sequence may be a read error, since a much larger clone differs from it by one base. The J gene is TRBJ2-2, the V gene TRBV29-1; TRBD2 agrees at 8 bases. Germline assignment: CDR1 SQVTM and CDR2 ANQGSEA. The CDR3 has 13 residues. The DNA for the CDR3 is TGCAGCGGCTCGCCGGGAGGGTCCGGGGCGCTGTTTTTT. Residues: CSGSPGGSGALFF.

This clonotype was recorded at least ten times. J is TRBJ1-1 and V is TRBV4-1; D gene uncertain. The germline gives CDR1 MGHRA, CDR2 YSYEKL. The CDR3 sequence is 14 residues long. The V end was cut by 0 bases, the J end by 6 bases, with 11 bases between. The DNA of the CDR3 is TGCGCCAGCAGCCAAGATCTCGCGGTCGCTGAAGCTTTCTTT. Translated: CASSQDLAVAEAFF.

This clonotype was counted ten times or more. The chain links TRBV7-8 to TRBJ1-1; D call uncertain. Germline V gives CDR1 SGHVS, CDR2 FQNEAQ. Trimming shortened V by 4 bases and J by 4 bases, and 16 bases separated the two germline ends. The CDR3 totals 15 residues. The CDR3 spells CASSSPGPRGTEAFF. DNA of the CDR3: TGTGCCAGCAGCTCACCGGGCCCTCGAGGCACTGAAGCTTTCTTT.

This clonotype was seen many times. CDR3 DNA: TGTGCCAGCAGTTCCTTAGCGGGGCCTAGCACAGATACGCAGTATTTT. As protein: CASSSLAGPSTDTQYF. The rearrangement links TRBV7-9 to TRBJ2-3, with TRBD2 identical over 8 bases. J gave up 0 bases and V 6 bases, and 8 bases lay outside the gene matches. The CDR3 extends over 16 amino acids. Germline lookup yields CDR1 SEHNR and CDR2 FQNEAQ (reference sequence).

This clonotype has a single count. A much larger clone differs from this one at a single base, so this may be a read error. Because it lacks the conserved phenylalanine or tryptophan at the end, this CDR3 is likely a read error. The chain combines TRBV7-9 with TRBJ1-5, with TRBD1 as a possible D gene (5 bases). Germline CDR1 and CDR2: SEHNR and FQNEAQ (reference sequence). The V and J ends lost 1 base and 4 bases respectively, with 11 bases between them. CDR3 length: 15 residues. The CDR3 nucleotides read TGTGCCAGCAGCTTAGGGCAGGGTCCAAATCAGCCCCAGCATCTT. Translation: CASSLGQGPNQPQHL.

This clonotype showed up many times. V usage is TRBV10-3 and J usage is TRBJ2-7; tentatively, D is TRBD1 (5 bases). V lost 10 bases, J lost 0 bases, and 10 bases lay in between. Per germline, CDR1 ENHRY and CDR2 SYGVKD. The CDR3 is made up of 12 amino acids. CDR3 sequence: CASSDSSYEQYF. CDR3 nucleotides: TGTGCCAGCAGCGACAGCTCCTACGAGCAGTACTTC.

V is TRBV4-3 and J is TRBJ2-7; D call uncertain. The germline CDR1 and CDR2 sequences are LGHNA and YSLEER. V was trimmed by 1 base and J by 6 bases, leaving 10 bases between them. The CDR3 sequence is 13 residues long. CDR3 loop: CASSQGAAFEQYF. The CDR3 nucleotides are TGCGCCAGCAGCCAAGGAGCTGCCTTCGAGCAGTACTTC.